The 31 T cell receptor beta chains given below trace back to one sample, sequenced in a study of T cell repertoires in cytomegalovirus infection. TCRdb redid the calling of the reads with MiXCR, one entry per CDR3 protein. The table has more than 650,000 distinct CDR3 sequences, about a third seen once. The sample consisted of PBMCs. All receptors come from a human donor in good health (CMV status not recorded). Some clones in this sample may be carry-over from other donors' samples.

V usage is TRBV6-1 and J usage is TRBJ1-4, with D maybe TRBD1 (5 bases). Per the germline V gene, CDR1 is MNHNS and CDR2 is SASEGT. The CDR3 has 13 residues. With 2 bases removed from V and 6 bases from J, the gap between germline ends came to 7 bases. The CDR3 protein is CASSERTHEKLFF. CDR3 nucleotide sequence: TGTGCCAGCAGTGAACGGACACATGAAAAACTGTTTTTT.

The chain is built from TRBV6-1 and TRBJ1-5; 9 bases are shared with TRBD1. This CDR3 region has 14 residues. V shed 6 bases and J 5 bases; nucleotides not matched to a gene: 5. The germline V gene has CDR1 MNHNS and CDR2 SASEGT. The CDR3 coding sequence is TGTGCCAGCAGACGGGGACAGGGATATCAGCCCCAGCATTTT. As protein: CASRRGQGYQPQHF.

This clonotype was detected only once. This chain uses TRBV20-1 with TRBJ2-7, with TRBD2 identical over 11 bases. Germline V gene lookup returns CDR1 DFQATT and CDR2 SNEGSKA (reference sequence). The ends lost 1 base at V and 3 bases at J; junction bases unmatched: 5. This CDR3 region has 15 residues. The CDR3, as DNA: TGCAGTGCTAGAGTACCGGGACTAGCGGTCTACGAGCAGTACTTC. Translated, it gives CSARVPGLAVYEQYF.

This clonotype was observed many times. The CDR3 nucleotides read TGTGCCAGCAGCCTCAGGACGGGATCGGAATACACTGAAGCTTTCTTT. Protein sequence: CASSLRTGSEYTEAFF. The chain combines TRBV7-6 with TRBJ1-1, with D unresolved. The length of the CDR3 is 16 residues. Trimming stripped 5 bases from V and 3 bases from J, with 19 bases between. Looked up from germline, CDR1 is SGHVS and CDR2 is FNYEAQ. Full variable domain (missing parts from reference TRBV7-6 and TRBJ1-1): GAGVSQSPRYKVTKRGQDVALRCDPISGHVSLYWYRQALGQGPEFLTYFNYEAQQDKSGLPNDRFSAERPEGSISTLTIQRTEQRDSAMYRCASSLRTGSEYTEAFFGQGTRLTVV.

This clonotype was counted many times. The chain recombines TRBV6-1 with TRBJ2-1; 11 nucleotides align to TRBD2. Trimming cost V 5 bases and J 10 bases; bases outside gene matches: 19. This CDR3 has 18 amino acids. CDR1 MNHNS and CDR2 SASEGT come from the germline V gene. CDR3 loop: CASSREGLAGRTGGEQFF. The CDR3 nucleotides read TGTGCCAGCAGTCGGGAAGGACTAGCGGGTCGGACGGGCGGCGAGCAGTTCTTC.

This clonotype was counted a few times. Here the CDR3 reads CSATAGQLTGELFF. The CDR3 bases are TGCAGTGCTACCGCGGGACAACTCACCGGGGAGCTGTTTTTT. This rearrangement joins TRBV20-1 to TRBJ2-2; perhaps D is TRBD1 or TRBD2 (6 bases each). CDR1 is DFQATT and CDR2 is SNEGSKA in the germline V gene (reference sequence). Trimming shortened V by 4 bases and J by 4 bases, and 13 bases separated the two germline ends. The CDR3 spans 14 residues.

The chain uses TRBV20-1 and TRBJ2-1, with D unresolved. This CDR3 has 11 residues. The V end was cut by 6 bases, the J end by 5 bases, with 8 bases between. Germline CDR1 is DFQATT and CDR2 is SNEGSKA (reference sequence). CDR3 amino acids: CSAHENNEQFF. CDR3 DNA sequence: TGCAGTGCGCACGAAAACAATGAGCAGTTCTTC.

The chain uses TRBV29-1 and TRBJ1-2; 7 nucleotides align to TRBD1. The CDR3 runs 13 residues. Germline V gives CDR1 SQVTM, CDR2 ANQGSEA. V lost 1 base to trimming and J lost 3 bases; unmatched junction nucleotides: 2. The chain's CDR3 is CSVEAGGYYGYTF. The CDR3 bases are TGCAGCGTTGAAGCAGGGGGGTACTATGGCTACACCTTC.

This clonotype has only one observation. The chain recombines TRBV7-6 with TRBJ2-1, with 7 nucleotides matching TRBD2. CDR3 size: 16 residues. After removal of 8 bases from V and 8 bases from J, the junction contained 18 bases not matched to a gene. In germline, CDR1 is SGHVS, CDR2 FNYEAQ. CDR3: CASGRVQRGLWDEQFF. CDR3 in DNA: TGTGCCAGCGGACGCGTACAGCGGGGCCTCTGGGATGAGCAGTTCTTC.

The V call is TRBV7-6, the J call TRBJ1-2; maybe TRBD1 (6 bases). The CDR3 runs to 17 residues. The germline V gene encodes CDR1 SGHVS and CDR2 FNYEAQ. V was cut by 5 bases and J by 3 bases, with 22 bases left in between. The CDR3 nucleotides are TGTGCCAGCAGCCCTCCCACGCAGGGGCGAGGGGACTATGGCTACACCTTC. Amino acid sequence: CASSPPTQGRGDYGYTF. Complete variable domain (other parts from reference TRBV7-6 and TRBJ1-2): GAGVSQSPRYKVTKRGQDVALRCDPISGHVSLYWYRQALGQGPEFLTYFNYEAQQDKSGLPNDRFSAERPEGSISTLTIQRTEQRDSAMYRCASSPPTQGRGDYGYTFGSGTRLTVV.

This clonotype has more than one count but fewer than ten. The chain is built from TRBV19 and TRBJ2-1; TRBD2 aligns across 8 bases. The germline V gene has CDR1 LNHDA and CDR2 SQIVND (reference sequence). The CDR3 extends over 13 amino acids. The J segment lost 10 bases and the V segment lost 8 bases, leaving 10 bases of the junction unmatched. The CDR3 coding sequence is TGTGCCAGTTCTTTAGCGGGAATCAGGGAGCAGTTCTTC. It yields the protein CASSLAGIREQFF.

A few counts support this clonotype. The rearrangement uses TRBV19 and TRBJ1-2, with a possible D match to TRBD1 (5 bases). Germline lookup yields CDR1 LNHDA and CDR2 SQIVND (reference sequence). The CDR3 sequence is 13 residues long. V dropped 11 bases and J dropped 5 bases, with 18 bases sitting between them. This chain's CDR3 is CAASPGTQYGYTF. The CDR3 DNA sequence: TGTGCCGCATCCCCCGGGACCCAGTATGGCTACACCTTC.

A note on this clonotype: A much larger clone is a single base away; this may be a read error. The rearrangement links TRBV7-9 to TRBJ2-1, with 12 bases fitting TRBD1. The CDR3 runs 13 residues. In germline, CDR1 is SEHNR, CDR2 FQNEAQ (reference sequence). The CDR3 nucleotides are TGTGCCAGCGGGACAGGGGGCAGGCATGAGAAGTTCTTC. It specifies CASGTGGRHEKFF.

Regarding this clonotype: Relative to the germline gene, one junction end is altered; a read error may explain this. DNA of the CDR3: TGTGCCAGCAGCATAACAGGGGGCAGGAATACGCAGTATTTT. Its protein product is CASSITGGRNTQYF. The genes are TRBV7-3 and TRBJ2-3; 9 bases align to TRBD1. CDR1 is SGHTA, CDR2 FQGTGA, per germline. The CDR3 has 14 amino acids.

The chain has TRBV19 and TRBJ1-6, with no clear D. Germline values: CDR1 LNHDA, CDR2 SQIVND (reference sequence). V was clipped by 5 bases and J by 8 bases, with 13 bases between them. The CDR3 covers 14 residues. CDR3 sequence (DNA): TGTGCCAGTAGTGCGGGCCCCTTCGATTCACCCCTCCACTTT. This codes for CASSAGPFDSPLHF.

J is TRBJ1-1 and V is TRBV7-2; 10 nucleotides match TRBD1. The CDR3 spans 15 residues. The germline V gene encodes CDR1 SGHTA and CDR2 FQGNSA. V lost 5 bases to trimming and J lost 4 bases; unmatched junction nucleotides: 7. The chain's CDR3 is CASSVDRGLGTEAFF. DNA of the CDR3: TGTGCCAGCAGCGTAGACAGGGGGCTTGGCACTGAAGCTTTCTTT. Together with reference TRBV7-2 and TRBJ1-1, the CDR3 gives the full variable domain: GAGVSQSPSNKVTEKGKDVELRCDPISGHTALYWYRQSLGQGLEFLIYFQGNSAPDKSGLPSDRFSAERTGGSVSTLTIQRTQQEDSAVYLCASSVDRGLGTEAFFGQGTRLTVV.

The chain recombines TRBV7-8 with TRBJ2-5; tentative D call: TRBD2 (5 bases). The length of the CDR3 is 15 residues. CDR1 is SGHVS and CDR2 is FQNEAQ in the germline V gene. V was shortened by 2 bases and J by 2 bases, with 12 bases between the two germline ends. The CDR3 nucleotides read TGTGCCAGCAGCTTAATTGTGCCGGGGCAAGAGACCCAGTACTTC. Its protein is CASSLIVPGQETQYF.

V is TRBV2 and J is TRBJ1-2; D is uncertain. Trimming removed 6 bases at V and 8 bases at J, with 22 bases between. This CDR3 contains 15 residues. Per the germline V gene, CDR1 is SNHLY and CDR2 is FYNNEI. The CDR3 nucleotides read TGTGCCAGCAGCCAAGGATGGACGGGAGTAAGGGGCTACACCTTC. Amino acid sequence: CASSQGWTGVRGYTF.

The count of this clonotype is one. The chain employs TRBV27 and TRBJ2-4; D possibly uses TRBD1 or TRBD2 (6 bases each). The CDR3 runs 15 residues. V was trimmed by 2 bases and J by 9 bases, leaving 17 bases between them. CDR1 and CDR2 (germline): MNHEY, SMNVEV (reference sequence). The CDR3 here is CASSLGGRGQGIQYF. Written as DNA, the CDR3 is TGTGCCAGCAGTTTAGGGGGGCGGGGTCAGGGCATTCAGTACTTC.

The chain recombines TRBV20-1 with TRBJ1-2, with D unclear. V was cut by 6 bases and J by 2 bases, with 13 bases left in between. This CDR3 contains 13 residues. CDR1 is DFQATT and CDR2 is SNEGSKA in the germline V gene (reference sequence). This CDR3 is CSAKLAGNYGYTF. In DNA, the CDR3 is TGCAGTGCAAAGCTCGCCGGGAACTATGGCTACACCTTC.

This clonotype showed up just a few times. J is TRBJ2-5 and V is TRBV29-1, with 7 bases matching TRBD1. The CDR3 has 15 residues. In germline, CDR1 is SQVTM, CDR2 ANQGSEA. With 5 bases clipped from V and 3 bases from J, the junction kept 12 bases outside the gene matches. Here the CDR3 DNA reads TGCAGCGTTCCCCTTCTGACAGGGAAGAAAGAGACCCAGTACTTC. Encoded protein: CSVPLLTGKKETQYF.

This clonotype was counted a few times. The chain is built from TRBV10-3 and TRBJ2-1, with TRBD1 matching over 9 bases. CDR3 length: 12 amino acids. J was trimmed by 10 bases and V by 11 bases; bases with no gene match: 9. Germline V gives CDR1 ENHRY, CDR2 SYGVKD. DNA for the CDR3: TGTGCCGTCGACAGGGGGTCTGAGGAGCAGTTCTTC. Translating it yields CAVDRGSEEQFF.

CDR3 bases: TGTGCCATCACCGACAGGGGATGGGGTCATCCCACGCATTTT. Encoded protein: CAITDRGWGHPTHF. The chain couples TRBV27 to TRBJ1-5; 8 bases fit TRBD1. The germline V gene has CDR1 MNHEY and CDR2 SMNVEV (reference sequence). After removal of 10 bases from V and 15 bases from J, the junction contained 20 bases not matched to a gene. This CDR3 has 14 residues.

This sequence joins TRBV6-6 and TRBJ2-1, with a tentative D call TRBD1 (7 bases). V was cut by 11 bases and J by 7 bases, with 18 bases left in between. Germline CDR1 and CDR2: MNHNY and SVGAGI (reference sequence). CDR3 size: 13 residues. CDR3 loop: CAASRGVGNEQFF. The CDR3 DNA sequence: TGTGCCGCTAGCAGGGGGGTCGGGAATGAGCAGTTCTTC.

The rearrangement links TRBV7-9 to TRBJ2-7, with 8 nucleotides matching TRBD2. The ends lost 4 bases at V and 5 bases at J; junction bases unmatched: 13. The germline gives CDR1 SEHNR, CDR2 FQNEAQ (reference sequence). CDR3 length: 16 residues. CDR3 sequence reads: CASSSDGGGNTHEQYF. The CDR3 region has the DNA TGTGCCAGCAGCTCAGACGGCGGGGGGAACACCCACGAGCAGTACTTC.

This chain uses TRBV7-9 with TRBJ2-7; TRBD1 matches 11 bases. This CDR3 spans 16 amino acids. V was pared by 5 bases and J by 2 bases, with 8 bases of the junction left unmatched. CDR1 and CDR2 from the germline V gene are SEHNR and FQNEAQ (reference sequence). This CDR3 reads CASSGNPGQGAYEQYF. CDR3 DNA sequence: TGTGCCAGCAGCGGAAACCCGGGACAGGGGGCCTACGAGCAGTACTTC. The whole variable domain, remainder taken from reference TRBV7-9 and TRBJ2-7, is DTGVSQNPRHKITKRGQNVTFRCDPISEHNRLYWYRQTLGQGPEFLTYFQNEAQLEKSRLLSDRFSAERPKGSFSTLEIQRTEQGDSAMYLCASSGNPGQGAYEQYFGPGTRLTVT.

The V call is TRBV19, the J call TRBJ1-1; the D is unclear. The length of the CDR3 is 13 residues. Germline CDR1 is LNHDA and CDR2 is SQIVND (reference sequence). Trimming pared 2 bases from V and 1 base from J, leaving 5 bases between. CDR3 loop: CASSISENTEAFF. The CDR3 DNA reads TGTGCCAGTAGTATATCCGAGAACACTGAAGCTTTCTTT.

The CDR3 DNA sequence: TGTGCCAGCAAGCGGGAGTGGCGGAACACTGAAGCTTTCTTT. This codes for CASKREWRNTEAFF. The chain couples TRBV28 to TRBJ1-1; D uncertain. The ends were cut back, 7 bases at V and 1 base at J, with 13 bases in the middle. Germline V gene lookup returns CDR1 MDHEN and CDR2 SYDVKM. This CDR3 has 14 amino acids.

The V call is TRBV28, the J call TRBJ1-1, with 9 nucleotides matching TRBD1. CDR1 MDHEN and CDR2 SYDVKM come from the germline V gene. The CDR3 spans 16 residues. The junction had 14 bases not matched to a gene; V was cut back by 8 bases and J by 4 bases. The CDR3 protein is CASGAGTGSSRTEAFF. CDR3 DNA sequence: TGTGCCAGCGGGGCCGGGACAGGGAGTTCGCGCACTGAAGCTTTCTTT. The entire variable domain, with the rest obtained from reference TRBV28 and TRBJ1-1, is as follows: DVKVTQSSRYLVKRTGEKVFLECVQDMDHENMFWYRQDPGLGLRLIYFSYDVKMKEKGDIPEGYSVSREKKERFSLILESASTNQTSMYLCASGAGTGSSRTEAFFGQGTRLTVV.

This clonotype has only a few counts. The genes are TRBV5-1 and TRBJ2-1; 15 nucleotides match TRBD2. V lost 7 bases, J lost 9 bases, and 20 bases stayed unmatched. CDR1 and CDR2 (germline): SGHRS, YFSETQ. The CDR3 spans 19 residues. CDR3 amino acids: CASGIGLAGGPGQSSEQFF. CDR3 coding DNA: TGCGCCAGCGGAATAGGACTAGCGGGAGGGCCAGGACAGAGCAGTGAGCAGTTCTTC.

This clonotype appeared a few times. The chain has TRBV10-2 and TRBJ1-2, with 9 bases that match TRBD1. V trimming: 10 bases; J trimming: 7 bases; junction bases outside the gene matches: 13. CDR3 size: 14 residues. Germline V lookup: CDR1 WSHSY, CDR2 SAAADI. CDR3 bases: TGCGCCACCCGAGACAGGGGGTTTCTCAGTGGCTACACCTTC. It specifies CATRDRGFLSGYTF.